Following are 5 T cell receptor beta chains from one sample sequenced in a study of T-cell reconstitution after alpha-beta-depleted transplantation in children. TCRbeta library construction was performed incorporating unique molecular identifiers. MiXCR, applied by TCRdb to the PCR reads, yields one record per CDR3 protein. Of 640,000 or so distinct CDR3 sequences listed, 16% are singletons. The starting material was PBMCs from the stem cell graft donor, obtained from the stem cell graft. These receptors all stem from a human donor who donated a stem cell graft to a child with acute myeloid leukemia.

This clonotype appeared many times. The chain combines TRBV6-5 with TRBJ2-1; perhaps TRBD2 as D (5 bases). In germline, CDR1 is MNHEY, CDR2 SVGAGI. The V gene lost 5 bases and the J gene lost 10 bases, with 12 bases spanning the gap. The CDR3 spans 12 residues. CDR3 sequence (DNA): TGTGCCAGCAGTACCCACCGGGGAGAGCAGTTCTTC. Amino acid sequence: CASSTHRGEQFF.

This clonotype was counted at least ten times. This sequence joins TRBV5-4 and TRBJ2-3; possibly TRBD1 for D (5 bases). V lost 0 bases, J lost 4 bases, and 12 bases lay in between. This CDR3 comprises 15 residues. From germline, CDR1 is SGHNT and CDR2 YYREEE (reference sequence). CDR3 sequence (DNA): TGTGCCAGCAGCTTGGACCAAAGGGGCTCAGATACGCAGTATTTT. Translated: CASSLDQRGSDTQYF.

This clonotype was recorded at least ten times. J is TRBJ2-3 and V is TRBV11-2; a weak D match, TRBD1 (5 bases). The V gene lost 4 bases and the J gene lost 5 bases, with 16 bases spanning the gap. Germline V lookup: CDR1 SGHAT, CDR2 FQNNGV. The CDR3 covers 15 residues. The CDR3 nucleotides read TGTGCCAGCAGCTCGGCCAGGGTCTCAGGAGATACGCAGTATTTT. This encodes CASSSARVSGDTQYF.

The sample holds a few counts of this clonotype. V usage is TRBV7-9 and J usage is TRBJ2-1; possible D gene TRBD1, 6 bases. The CDR3 has 11 amino acids. The V and J ends lost 5 bases and 8 bases respectively, with 7 bases between them. The germline gives CDR1 SEHNR, CDR2 FQNEAQ (reference sequence). The CDR3 protein is CASSNRDEQFF. The CDR3 DNA follows: TGTGCCAGCAGCAACAGGGATGAGCAGTTCTTC.

Many counts were recorded for this clonotype. The genes are TRBV5-1 and TRBJ1-6; a possible D gene is TRBD1 (5 bases). Trimming removed 5 bases at V and 8 bases at J, with 11 bases between. The CDR3 is 13 residues long. Germline CDR1 SGHRS, CDR2 YFSETQ. The CDR3 protein is CASSRGKDSPLHF. CDR3 DNA: TGCGCCAGCAGTAGGGGAAAGGATTCACCCCTCCACTTT.